This paragraph reports one TCR beta chain. Produced via immunoSEQ multiplex PCR; TCRdb's table is partial and in-frame only. The sample consists of about 170,000 clones, roughly 90% of them appearing once. The sample is drawn from a study of blood T cell repertoires in COVID-19. Study summary: There were acute and convalescent COVID-19 samples, and they came from the United States, Italy and Spain.

Looked up from germline, CDR1 is MNHEY and CDR2 is SMNVEV (reference sequence). V lost 3 bases to trimming and J lost 13 bases; unmatched junction nucleotides: 11. The CDR3 runs 14 residues. Individuals drawn from 20 to 25 US areas were about 18 to 100 years old. In Cohort 3, a recovered donor had either two negative PCRs, clearance, or symptom resolution. The source is a woman younger than 30 who had recovered from COVID-19. The chain joins TRBV27 to TRBJ1-1, with 10 positions matching TRBD1. The specimen sequenced was PBMCs or T cells enriched from blood (not recorded which). CDR3 DNA: TGTGCCAGCAGTTTCGACAGGGGGCGAGGTGGGGATTTCTTT. Encoded protein: CASSFDRGRGGDFF.